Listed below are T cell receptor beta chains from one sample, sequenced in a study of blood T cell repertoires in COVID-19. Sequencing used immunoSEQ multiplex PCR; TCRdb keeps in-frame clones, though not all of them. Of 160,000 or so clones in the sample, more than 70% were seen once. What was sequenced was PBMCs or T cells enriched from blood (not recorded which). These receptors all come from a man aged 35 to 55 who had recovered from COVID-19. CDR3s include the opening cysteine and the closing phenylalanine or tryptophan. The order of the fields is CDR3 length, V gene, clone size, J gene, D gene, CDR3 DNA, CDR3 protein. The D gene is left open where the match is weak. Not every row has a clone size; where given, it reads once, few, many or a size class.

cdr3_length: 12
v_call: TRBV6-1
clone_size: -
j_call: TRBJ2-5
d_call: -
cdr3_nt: TGTGCCAGCAGTGACGGGTGGGAGACCCAGTACTTC
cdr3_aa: CASSDGWETQYF

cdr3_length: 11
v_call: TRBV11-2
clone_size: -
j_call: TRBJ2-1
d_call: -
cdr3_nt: TGTGCCAGCAGCTTTTCGCAGGGGCAGTTCTTC
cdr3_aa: CASSFSQGQFF

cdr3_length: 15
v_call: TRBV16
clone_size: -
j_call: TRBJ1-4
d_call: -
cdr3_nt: TGTGCCAGCAGCCAGCTGTGGCAGGGAAACGAAAAACTGTTTTTT
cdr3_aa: CASSQLWQGNEKLFF

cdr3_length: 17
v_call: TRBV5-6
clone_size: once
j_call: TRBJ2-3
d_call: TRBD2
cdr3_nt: TGTGCCAGCAGCCTCGGACTAGCGGTGCAGGGCACAGATACGCAGTATTTT
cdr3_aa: CASSLGLAVQGTDTQYF

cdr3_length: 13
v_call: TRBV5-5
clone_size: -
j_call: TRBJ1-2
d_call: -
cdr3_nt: TGTGCCAGCAGCTTCGGTTTAACCGATGGCTACACCTTC
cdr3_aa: CASSFGLTDGYTF

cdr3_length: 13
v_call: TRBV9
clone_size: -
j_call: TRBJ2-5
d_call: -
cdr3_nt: TGTGCCAGCAGCACCTCGGACCAAGAGACCCAGTACTTC
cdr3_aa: CASSTSDQETQYF

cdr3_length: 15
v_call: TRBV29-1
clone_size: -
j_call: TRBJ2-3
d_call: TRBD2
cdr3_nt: TGCAGCGTGCGCCCTTCTAGCGGGGGGACAGATACGCAGTATTTT
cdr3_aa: CSVRPSSGGTDTQYF

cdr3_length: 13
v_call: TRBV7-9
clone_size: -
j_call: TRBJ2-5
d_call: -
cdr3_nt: TGTGCCAGCAGCCTGGACAGACAAGAGACCCAGTACTTC
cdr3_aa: CASSLDRQETQYF

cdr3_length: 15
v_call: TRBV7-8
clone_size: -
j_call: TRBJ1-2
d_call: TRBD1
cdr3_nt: TGTGCCAGCAGCCCCATTCCGGGACAGAACTATGGCTACACCTTC
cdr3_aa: CASSPIPGQNYGYTF

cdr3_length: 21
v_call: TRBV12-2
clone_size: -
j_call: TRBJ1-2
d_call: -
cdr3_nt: TGTGCAAGTCGCTTAGCGTTAAGGCTTTCGGGGAGGGTACGATCTAACTATGGCTACACCTTC
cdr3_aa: CASRLALRLSGRVRSNYGYTF

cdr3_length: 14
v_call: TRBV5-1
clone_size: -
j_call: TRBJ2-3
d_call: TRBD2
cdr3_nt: TGCGCCAGCAGGAATAGCGGGGGAACAGATACGCAGTATTTT
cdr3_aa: CASRNSGGTDTQYF

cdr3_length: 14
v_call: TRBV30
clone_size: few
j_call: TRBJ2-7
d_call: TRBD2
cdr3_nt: TGTGCCTGGAATCCCGGGACTAGCGGGTACGAGCAGTACTTC
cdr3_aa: CAWNPGTSGYEQYF

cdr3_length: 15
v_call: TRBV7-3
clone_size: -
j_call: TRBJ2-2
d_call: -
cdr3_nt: TGTGCCAGCAGCTTAAAGGTCGGCGGGTCCGGGGAGCTGTTTTTT
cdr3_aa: CASSLKVGGSGELFF

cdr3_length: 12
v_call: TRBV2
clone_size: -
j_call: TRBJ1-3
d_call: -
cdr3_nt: TGTGCCAGCAGTCGACAGGGAAACACCATATATTTT
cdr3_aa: CASSRQGNTIYF

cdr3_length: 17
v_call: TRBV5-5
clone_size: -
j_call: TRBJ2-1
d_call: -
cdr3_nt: TGTGCCAGCAGCCCCCCCGCACGCACAGTATCCAACAATGAGCAGTTCTTC
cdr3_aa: CASSPPARTVSNNEQFF

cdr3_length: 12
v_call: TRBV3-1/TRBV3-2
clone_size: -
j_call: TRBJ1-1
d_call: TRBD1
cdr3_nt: TGTGCCAGCAGCGGGGACAGTCTTGAAGCTTTCTTT
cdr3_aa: CASSGDSLEAFF

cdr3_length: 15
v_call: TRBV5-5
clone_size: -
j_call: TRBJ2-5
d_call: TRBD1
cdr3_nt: TGTGCCAGCAGCTCACTTACAGGGGGCAGCGAGACCCAGTACTTC
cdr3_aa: CASSSLTGGSETQYF

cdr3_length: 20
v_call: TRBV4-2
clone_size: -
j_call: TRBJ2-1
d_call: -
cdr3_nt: TGTGCCAGCAGCCAGGCTAGCGGACGGCGGGGGCTTGAGTCCTACAATGAGCAGTTCTTC
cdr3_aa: CASSQASGRRGLESYNEQFF

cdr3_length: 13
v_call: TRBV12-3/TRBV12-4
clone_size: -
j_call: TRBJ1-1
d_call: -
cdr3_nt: TGTGCCAGCAGTTCGACAGGTCTCACTGAAGCTTTCTTT
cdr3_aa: CASSSTGLTEAFF

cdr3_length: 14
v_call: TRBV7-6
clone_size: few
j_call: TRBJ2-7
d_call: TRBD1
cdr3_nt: TGTGCCAGCAGCCGGACAGGGGTTGGGAACGAGCAGTACTTC
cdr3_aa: CASSRTGVGNEQYF

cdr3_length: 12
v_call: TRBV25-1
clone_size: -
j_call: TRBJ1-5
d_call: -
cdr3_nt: TGTGCCAGCAGGGGGGTGGGAGGAATGGAGCATTTT
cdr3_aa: CASRGVGGMEHF

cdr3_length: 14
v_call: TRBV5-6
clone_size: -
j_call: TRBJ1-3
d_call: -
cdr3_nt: TGTGCCAGCAGCTGGGGGCCGGGGGGAAACACCATATATTTT
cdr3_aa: CASSWGPGGNTIYF